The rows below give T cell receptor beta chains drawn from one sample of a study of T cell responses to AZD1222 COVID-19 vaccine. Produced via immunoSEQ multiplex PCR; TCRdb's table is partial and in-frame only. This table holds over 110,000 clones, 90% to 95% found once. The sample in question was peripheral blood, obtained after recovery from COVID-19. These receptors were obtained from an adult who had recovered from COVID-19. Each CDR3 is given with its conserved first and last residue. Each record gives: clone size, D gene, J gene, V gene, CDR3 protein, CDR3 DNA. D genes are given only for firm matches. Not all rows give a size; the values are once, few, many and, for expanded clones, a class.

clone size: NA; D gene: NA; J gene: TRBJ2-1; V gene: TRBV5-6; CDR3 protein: CASSVRVSEQFF; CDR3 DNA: TGTGCCAGCAGCGTAAGGGTGAGTGAGCAGTTCTTC
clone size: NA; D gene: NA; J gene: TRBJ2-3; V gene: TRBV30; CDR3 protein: CAWNGGGTDTQYF; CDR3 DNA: TGTGCCTGGAATGGTGGCGGCACAGATACGCAGTATTTT
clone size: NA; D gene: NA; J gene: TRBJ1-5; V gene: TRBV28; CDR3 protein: CASSPRGLIHF; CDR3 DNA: TGTGCCAGCAGTCCTAGGGGACTCATACATTTT
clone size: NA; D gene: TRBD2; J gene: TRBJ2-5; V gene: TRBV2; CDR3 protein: CASGREGLETQYF; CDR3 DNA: TGTGCCAGCGGGCGGGAGGGCCTGGAGACCCAGTACTTC
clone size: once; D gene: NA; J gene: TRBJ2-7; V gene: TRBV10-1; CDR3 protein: CASSGSTGISYEQYF; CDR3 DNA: TGCGCCAGCAGTGGGTCCACAGGGATCTCCTACGAGCAGTACTTC
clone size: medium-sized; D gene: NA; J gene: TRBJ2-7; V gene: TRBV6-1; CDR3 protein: CASSEYNMDASYEQYF; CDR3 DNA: TGTGCCAGCAGTGAATATAACATGGACGCTTCCTACGAGCAGTACTTC
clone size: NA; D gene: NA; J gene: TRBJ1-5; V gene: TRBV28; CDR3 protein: CASKSGGQPQHF; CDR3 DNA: TGTGCCAGCAAGTCGGGAGGGCAGCCCCAGCATTTT
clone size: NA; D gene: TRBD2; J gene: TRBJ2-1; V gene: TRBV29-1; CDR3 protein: CSVGGRARLAGDNNEQFF; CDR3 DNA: TGCAGCGTTGGCGGCAGGGCCAGGCTAGCGGGAGATAACAATGAGCAGTTCTTC
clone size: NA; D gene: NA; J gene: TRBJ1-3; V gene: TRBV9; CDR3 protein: CASSPRVGGTGNTIYF; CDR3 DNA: TGTGCCAGCAGCCCCCGTGTTGGGGGGACTGGAAACACCATATATTTT
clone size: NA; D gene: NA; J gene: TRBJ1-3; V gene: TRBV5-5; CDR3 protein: CASSLTGGGNTIYF; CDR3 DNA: TGTGCCAGCAGCCTGACAGGTGGTGGAAACACCATATATTTT
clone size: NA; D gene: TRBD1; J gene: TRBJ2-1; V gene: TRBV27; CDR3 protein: CASSSRDRGLTSWFF; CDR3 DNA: TGTGCCAGCAGTTCTCGGGACAGGGGACTGACTAGCTGGTTCTTC
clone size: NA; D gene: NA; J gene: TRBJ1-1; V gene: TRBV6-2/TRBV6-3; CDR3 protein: CASSYLGGNTEAFF; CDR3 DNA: TGTGCCAGCAGTTACCTGGGGGGGAACACTGAAGCTTTCTTT
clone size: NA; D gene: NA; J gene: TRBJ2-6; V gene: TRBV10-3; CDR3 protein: CAISEGFGANVLTF; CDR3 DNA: TGTGCCATCAGTGAGGGGTTTGGGGCCAACGTCCTGACTTTC
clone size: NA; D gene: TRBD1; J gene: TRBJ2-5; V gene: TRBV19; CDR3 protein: CASGDRGSETQYF; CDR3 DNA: TGTGCCAGCGGGGACAGGGGATCAGAGACCCAGTACTTC
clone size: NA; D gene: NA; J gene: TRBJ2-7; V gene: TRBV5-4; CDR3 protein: CASSPAPDRFYEQYF; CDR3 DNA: TGTGCCAGCAGCCCGGCCCCGGACAGATTCTACGAGCAGTACTTC
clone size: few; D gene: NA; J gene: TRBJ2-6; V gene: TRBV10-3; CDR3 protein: CAISGGAGANVLTF; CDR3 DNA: TGTGCCATCAGTGGAGGGGCTGGGGCCAACGTCCTGACTTTC
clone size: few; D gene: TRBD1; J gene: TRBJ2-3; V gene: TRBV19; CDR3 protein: CASSRGQGGDTQYF; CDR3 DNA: TGTGCCAGTAGTAGGGGACAGGGCGGAGATACGCAGTATTTT
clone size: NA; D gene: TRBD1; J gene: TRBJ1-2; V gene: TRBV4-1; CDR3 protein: CASRSRTGEDYGYTF; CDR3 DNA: TGCGCCAGCAGATCCCGGACAGGGGAGGACTATGGCTACACCTTC
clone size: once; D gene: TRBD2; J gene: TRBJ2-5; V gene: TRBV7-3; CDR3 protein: CASSPTGGPQETQYF; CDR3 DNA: TGTGCCAGCAGCCCCACGGGAGGCCCTCAAGAGACCCAGTACTTC
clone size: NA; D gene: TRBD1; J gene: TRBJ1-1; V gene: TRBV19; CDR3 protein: CASTLYWDSTEAFF; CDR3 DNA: TGTGCCAGTACCCTATATTGGGACAGCACTGAAGCTTTCTTT
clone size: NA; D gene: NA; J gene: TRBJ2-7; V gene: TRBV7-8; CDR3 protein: CASSVRATLSYEQYF; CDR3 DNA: TGTGCCAGCTCAGTCAGAGCTACCCTCTCCTACGAGCAGTACTTC
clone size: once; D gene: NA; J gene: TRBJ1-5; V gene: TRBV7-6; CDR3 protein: CASTTARWRSQPQHF; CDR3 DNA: TGTGCCAGCACCACAGCGCGGTGGAGGAGTCAGCCCCAGCATTTT
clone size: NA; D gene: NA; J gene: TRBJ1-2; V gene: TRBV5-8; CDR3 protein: CEGTRKEVGGYTF; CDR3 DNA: TGTGAGGGGACGCGTAAAGAGGTTGGGGGCTACACCTTC
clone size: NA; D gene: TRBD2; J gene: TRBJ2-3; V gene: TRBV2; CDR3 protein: CASRGSPGGTSGRSTDTQYF; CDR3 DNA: TGTGCCAGCAGAGGGTCCCCTGGTGGGACTAGCGGGAGGAGCACAGATACGCAGTATTTT
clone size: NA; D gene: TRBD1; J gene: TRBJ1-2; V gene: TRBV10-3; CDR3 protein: CAISEYVGDRYGYTF; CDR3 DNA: TGTGCCATCAGTGAGTACGTAGGGGACAGATATGGCTACACCTTC
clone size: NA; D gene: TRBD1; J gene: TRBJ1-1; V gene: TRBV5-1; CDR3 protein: CASSLELTGGSEAFF; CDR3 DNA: TGCGCCAGCAGCTTGGAATTGACAGGGGGGTCTGAAGCTTTCTTT
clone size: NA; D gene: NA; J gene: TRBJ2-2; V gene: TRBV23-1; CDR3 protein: CASSQLVQTTGELFF; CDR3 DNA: TGCGCCAGCAGTCAATTGGTACAGACCACCGGGGAGCTGTTTTTT
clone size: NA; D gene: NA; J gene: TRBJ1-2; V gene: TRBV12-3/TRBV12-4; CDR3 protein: CASSLEGIYGYTF; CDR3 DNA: TGTGCCAGCAGTTTAGAAGGGATCTATGGCTACACCTTC
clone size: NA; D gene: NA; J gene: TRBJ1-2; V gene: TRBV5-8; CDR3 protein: CASSFARNGYTF; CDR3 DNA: TGTGCCAGCAGCTTCGCCAGGAATGGCTACACCTTC
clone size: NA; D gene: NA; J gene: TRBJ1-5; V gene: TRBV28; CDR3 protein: CASSSGGLGNQPQHF; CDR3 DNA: TGTGCCAGCAGTTCGGGGGGTTTAGGCAATCAGCCCCAGCATTTT
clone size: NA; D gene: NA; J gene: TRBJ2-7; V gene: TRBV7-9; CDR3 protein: CASSVLGKQYF; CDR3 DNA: TGTGCCAGCAGCGTACTTGGCAAGCAGTACTTC
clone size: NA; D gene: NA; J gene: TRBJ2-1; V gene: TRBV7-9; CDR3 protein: CASSLGRGRSSYNEQFF; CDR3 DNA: TGTGCCAGCAGCTTAGGGCGCGGGCGGAGCTCCTACAATGAGCAGTTCTTC
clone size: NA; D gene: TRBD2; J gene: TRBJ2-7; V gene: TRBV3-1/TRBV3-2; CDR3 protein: CASSHGLAGGSYEQYF; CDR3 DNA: TGTGCCAGCAGCCACGGGCTAGCGGGAGGATCCTACGAGCAGTACTTC
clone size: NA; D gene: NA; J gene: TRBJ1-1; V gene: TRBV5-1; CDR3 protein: CASSLEGDLSGAFF; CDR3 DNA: TGCGCCAGCAGCTTGGAAGGGGACCTTTCTGGGGCTTTCTTT
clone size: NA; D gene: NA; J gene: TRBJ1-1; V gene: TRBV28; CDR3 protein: CASSYRVNTEAFF; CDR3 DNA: TGTGCCAGCAGCTACAGGGTAAACACTGAAGCTTTCTTT
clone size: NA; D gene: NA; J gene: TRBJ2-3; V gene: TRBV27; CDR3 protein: CASSRTHTDTQYF; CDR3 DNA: TGTGCCAGCAGTCGCACCCACACAGATACGCAGTATTTT
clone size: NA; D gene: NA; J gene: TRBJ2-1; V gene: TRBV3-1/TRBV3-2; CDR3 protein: CASSPPFGAGTGRENEQFF; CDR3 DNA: TGTGCCAGCAGCCCACCGTTCGGAGCGGGTACGGGCCGGGAGAATGAGCAGTTCTTC
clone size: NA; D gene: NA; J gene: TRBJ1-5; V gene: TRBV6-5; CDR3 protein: CASSYGKDAQPQHF; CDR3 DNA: TGTGCCAGCAGTTACGGGAAGGACGCTCAGCCCCAGCATTTT
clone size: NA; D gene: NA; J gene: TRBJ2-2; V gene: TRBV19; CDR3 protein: CASSRNTNTGELFF; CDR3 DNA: TGTGCCAGTAGCAGGAACACTAACACCGGGGAGCTGTTTTTT
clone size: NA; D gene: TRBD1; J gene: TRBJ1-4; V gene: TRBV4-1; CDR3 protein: CASSRTGEVEKLFF; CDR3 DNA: TGCGCCAGCAGTCGTACAGGGGAAGTTGAAAAACTGTTTTTT
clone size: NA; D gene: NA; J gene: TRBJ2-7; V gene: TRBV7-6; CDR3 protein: CASSSLGGTEQYF; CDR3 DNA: TGTGCCAGCAGCTCCCTGGGGGGTACGGAGCAGTACTTC
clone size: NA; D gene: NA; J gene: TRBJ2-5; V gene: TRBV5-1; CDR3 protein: CASSFGAETQYF; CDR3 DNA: TGCGCCAGCAGCTTTGGCGCGGAGACCCAGTACTTC
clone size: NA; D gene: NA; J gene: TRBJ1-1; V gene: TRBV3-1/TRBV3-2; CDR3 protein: CASSAPDRDEENTEAFF; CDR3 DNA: TGTGCCAGCAGCGCCCCGGACAGAGACGAGGAAAACACTGAAGCTTTCTTT
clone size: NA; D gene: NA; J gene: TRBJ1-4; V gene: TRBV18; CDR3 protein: CASSLRAPNEKLFF; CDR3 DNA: TGTGCCAGCTCACTCCGGGCCCCTAATGAAAAACTGTTTTTT
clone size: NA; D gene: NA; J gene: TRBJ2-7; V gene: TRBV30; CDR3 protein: CAWSEGYEQYF; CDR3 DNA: TGTGCCTGGAGTGAAGGGTACGAGCAGTACTTC
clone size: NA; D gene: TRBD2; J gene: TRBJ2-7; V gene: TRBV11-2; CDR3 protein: CASSLDRGSGAYEQYF; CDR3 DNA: TGTGCCAGCAGCTTAGATAGGGGTAGCGGGGCCTACGAGCAGTACTTC
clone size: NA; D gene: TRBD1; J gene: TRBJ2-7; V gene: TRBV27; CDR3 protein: CASSRDRSLGGEQYF; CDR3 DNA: TGTGCCAGCAGCCGGGACAGATCCCTTGGGGGCGAGCAGTACTTC
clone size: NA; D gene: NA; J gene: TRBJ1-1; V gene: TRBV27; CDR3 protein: CASSPGVNTEAFF; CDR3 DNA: TGTGCCAGCAGTCCCGGGGTCAACACTGAAGCTTTCTTT
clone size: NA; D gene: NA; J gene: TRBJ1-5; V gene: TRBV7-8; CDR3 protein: CASSPGGYNQPQHF; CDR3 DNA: TGTGCCAGCAGCCCGGGAGGGTACAATCAGCCCCAGCATTTT
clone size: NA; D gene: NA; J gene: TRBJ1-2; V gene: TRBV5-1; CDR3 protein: CASSLEGDRGYTF; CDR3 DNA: TGCGCCAGCAGCTTGGAAGGGGATCGTGGCTACACCTTC
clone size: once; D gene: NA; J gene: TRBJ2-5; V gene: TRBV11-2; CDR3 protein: CASSPGQPQETQYF; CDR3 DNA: TGTGCCAGCAGCCCAGGACAGCCGCAAGAGACCCAGTACTTC
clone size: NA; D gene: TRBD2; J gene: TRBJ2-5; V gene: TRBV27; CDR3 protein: CASSSRTSGRAKTQYF; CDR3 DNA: TGTGCCAGCAGTTCCCGGACTAGCGGGAGGGCGAAGACCCAGTACTTC